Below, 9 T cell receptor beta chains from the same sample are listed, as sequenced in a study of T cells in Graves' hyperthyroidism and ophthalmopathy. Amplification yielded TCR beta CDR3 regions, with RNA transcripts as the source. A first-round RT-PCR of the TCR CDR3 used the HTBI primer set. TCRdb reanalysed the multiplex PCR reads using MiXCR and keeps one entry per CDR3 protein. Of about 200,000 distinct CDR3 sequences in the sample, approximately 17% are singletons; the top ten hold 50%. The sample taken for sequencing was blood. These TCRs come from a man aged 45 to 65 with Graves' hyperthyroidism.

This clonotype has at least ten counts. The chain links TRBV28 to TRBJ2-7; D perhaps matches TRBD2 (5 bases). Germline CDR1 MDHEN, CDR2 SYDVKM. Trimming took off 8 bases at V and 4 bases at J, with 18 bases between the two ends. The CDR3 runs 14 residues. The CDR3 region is CASGDGRVTYEQYF. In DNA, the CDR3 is TGTGCCAGCGGGGATGGGAGAGTCACTTACGAGCAGTACTTC.

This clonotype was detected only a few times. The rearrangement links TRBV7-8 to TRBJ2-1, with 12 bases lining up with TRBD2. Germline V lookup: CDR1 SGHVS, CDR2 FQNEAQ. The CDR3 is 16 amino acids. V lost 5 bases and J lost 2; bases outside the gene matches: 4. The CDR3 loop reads CASSARLAGAYNEQFF. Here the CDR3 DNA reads TGTGCCAGCAGCGCCCGACTAGCGGGAGCCTACAATGAGCAGTTCTTC.

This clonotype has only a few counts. CDR3 loop: CASSPPQGLGKNIQYF. The CDR3 nucleotides read TGTGCCAGCTCACCACCCCAGGGTTTGGGCAAAAACATTCAGTACTTC. The chain employs TRBV18 and TRBJ2-4; D might be TRBD1 (5 bases). CDR3 size: 16 residues. Germline values: CDR1 KGHSH, CDR2 LQKENI. V lost 0 bases to trimming and J lost 3 bases, with 12 bases between them.

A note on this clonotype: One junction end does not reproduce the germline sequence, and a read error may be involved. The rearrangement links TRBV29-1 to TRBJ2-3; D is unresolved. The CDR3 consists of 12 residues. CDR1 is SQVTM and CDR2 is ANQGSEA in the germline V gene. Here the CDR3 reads CSVQVSTDMQYF. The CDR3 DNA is TGCAGCGTCCAAGTCAGCACAGATATGCAGTATTTT.

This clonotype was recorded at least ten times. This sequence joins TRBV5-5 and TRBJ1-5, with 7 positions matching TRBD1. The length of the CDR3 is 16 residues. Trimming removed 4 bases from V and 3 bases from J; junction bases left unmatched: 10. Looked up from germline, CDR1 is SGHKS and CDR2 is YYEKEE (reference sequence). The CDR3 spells CASSATGTENNQPQHF. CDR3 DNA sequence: TGTGCCAGCAGCGCCACCGGGACAGAGAACAATCAGCCCCAGCATTTT. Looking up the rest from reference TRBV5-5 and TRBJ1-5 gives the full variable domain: DAGVTQSPTHLIKTRGQQVTLRCSPISGHKSVSWYQQVLGQGPQFIFQYYEKEERGRGNFPDRFSARQFPNYSSELNVNALLLGDSALYLCASSATGTENNQPQHFGDGTRLSIL.

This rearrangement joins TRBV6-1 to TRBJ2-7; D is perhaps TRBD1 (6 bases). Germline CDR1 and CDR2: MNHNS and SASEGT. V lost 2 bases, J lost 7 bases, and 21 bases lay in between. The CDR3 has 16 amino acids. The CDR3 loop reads CASSELESIGGREQYF. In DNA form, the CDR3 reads TGTGCCAGCAGTGAATTAGAGTCTATAGGGGGTCGGGAGCAGTACTTC.

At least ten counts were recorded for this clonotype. CDR3: CASSLERRRAYEQYF. The CDR3 DNA sequence: TGTGCCAGCAGCTTAGAGCGGCGAAGGGCCTACGAGCAGTACTTC. The rearrangement uses TRBV11-3 and TRBJ2-7; D is undetermined. Germline CDR1 is SGHNT and CDR2 is YENEEA. V was clipped by 0 bases and J by 2 bases, with 11 bases between them. The CDR3 length is 15 residues.

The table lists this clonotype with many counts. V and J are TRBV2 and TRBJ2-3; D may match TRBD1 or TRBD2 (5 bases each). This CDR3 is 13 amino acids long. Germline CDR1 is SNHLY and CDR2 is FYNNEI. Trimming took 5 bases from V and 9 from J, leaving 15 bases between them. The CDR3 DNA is TGTGCCAGCAGTCCCCCGGGACGGCGGACGCAGTATTTT. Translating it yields CASSPPGRRTQYF.

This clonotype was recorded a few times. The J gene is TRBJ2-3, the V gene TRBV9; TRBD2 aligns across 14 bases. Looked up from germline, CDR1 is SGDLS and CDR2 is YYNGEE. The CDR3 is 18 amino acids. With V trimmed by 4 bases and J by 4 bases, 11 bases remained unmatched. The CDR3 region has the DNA TGTGCCAGCAGCTCAGGGACTAGCGGGAGCCCTCCTGCAGATACGCAGTATTTT. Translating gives CASSSGTSGSPPADTQYF.